This TCR beta chain was identified in a study of T-cell reconstitution after alpha-beta-depleted transplantation in children. A library of TCRbeta sequences, prepared with unique molecular identifiers, was generated. TCRdb re-called the PCR reads with MiXCR, one entry per CDR3 protein. The sample lists roughly 500,000 distinct CDR3 sequences; about an eighth were seen once. This clonotype was recorded a few times. V dropped 3 bases and J dropped 1 base, with 12 bases sitting between them. CDR3 length equals 14 residues. Germline CDR1 SQVTM, CDR2 ANQGSEA. The V call is TRBV29-1, the J call TRBJ2-5, with D uncertain. Source: PBMCs from the stem cell graft donor, taken from the stem cell graft. The TCR comes from a human donor who donated a stem cell graft to a child with combined immunodeficiency. The CDR3 nucleotides read TGCAGCGTTGAGGGCCAAGAACCCCAAGAGACCCAGTACTTC. This codes for CSVEGQEPQETQYF.